These 18 T cell receptor beta chains originate from one sample sequenced in a study of vaccination effects on CD4 cells after COVID-19. Subsequent to a culture period of roughly 11 days, CD4+ T cells were isolated. Here immunoSEQ multiplex PCR was the method, and the copy in TCRdb shows in-frame clones only, minus some. The repertoire holds approximately 37,000 clones, around 80% seen once, with 2.9% in the top ten. These receptors have no known antigen. Here the sequenced sample was CD4+ T cells from PBMCs cultured without peptide, taken before COVID-19 vaccination. All receptors come from a human donor who received a COVID-19 vaccine.

This clone was counted only a few times. This rearrangement joins TRBV19 to TRBJ1-2; tentatively, D is TRBD1 (5 bases). The V gene's germline CDR1 is LNHDA and CDR2 SQIVND (reference sequence). This CDR3 is built from 15 residues. V lost 6 bases and J lost 7, with 21 bases in between. CDR3 sequence: CASRDPGRINRGYTF. In DNA form, the CDR3 reads TGTGCCAGTAGGGATCCGGGACGAATAAACCGTGGCTACACCTTC.

This clone was observed once. The chain couples TRBV10-1 to TRBJ2-7, with D possibly matching TRBD1 (6 bases). CDR3 length: 13 residues. Germline CDR1 and CDR2: WNHNN and SYGVQD (reference sequence). Trimming shortened V by 6 bases and J by 6 bases, and 15 bases separated the two germline ends. The CDR3 DNA reads as TGCGCCAGCAGCCTAGACCAGGGGAGCGAGCAGTACGTC. Translated, it gives CASSLDQGSEQYV.

V usage is TRBV7-8 and J usage is TRBJ1-1, with D possibly being TRBD1 (5 bases). The germline V gene encodes CDR1 SGHVS and CDR2 FQNEAQ. The CDR3 length is 16 residues. V was pared by 5 bases and J by 0 bases, with 16 bases between. As DNA, the CDR3 is TGTGCCAGCAGCCCAGATCTAGGGACTATGAACACTGAAGCTTTCTTT. As protein: CASSPDLGTMNTEAFF.

This chain connects TRBV19 to TRBJ2-1; D uncertain. CDR1 is LNHDA, CDR2 SQIVND, per germline (reference sequence). V was pared by 5 bases and J by 8 bases, with 7 bases between. The CDR3 consists of 11 residues. The CDR3 coding sequence is TGTGCCAGTAGTTGGGCCCATGAGCAGTTCTTC. Translation gives CASSWAHEQFF.

The V and J genes are TRBV19 and TRBJ2-1; D unclear. CDR3 length: 16 amino acids. Germline V gives CDR1 LNHDA, CDR2 SQIVND (reference sequence). V was clipped by 3 bases and J by 2 bases, with 14 bases between them. CDR3 sequence (DNA): TGTGCCAGTAGTATCTTCACAGATCCGACCTACAATGAGCAGTTCTTC. Translation gives CASSIFTDPTYNEQFF.

This chain links TRBV6-1 with TRBJ2-5; possibly TRBD1 for D (6 bases). Germline CDR1 reads MNHNS; CDR2 reads SASEGT. CDR3 length equals 18 residues. V was clipped by 2 bases and J by 2 bases, with 21 bases between them. CDR3 sequence (DNA): TGTGCCAGCAGTGAAATCACAGGGTTTACCAGTAAGCAAGAGACCCAGTACTTC. It encodes CASSEITGFTSKQETQYF.

Remarks on this clone: Mismatch with germline at one junction end may stem from a read error. The V gene is TRBV18, the J gene TRBJ2-5, with 7 positions matching TRBD2. CDR1 and CDR2 from the germline V gene are KGHSH and LQKENI. The CDR3 length is 17 residues. This CDR3 reads CASSLMVAAGIQETQYF. For the CDR3, the DNA is TGTGCCAGCTCACTGATGGTGGCAGCGGGGATCCAAGAGACTCAGTACTTC.

J is TRBJ1-5 and V is TRBV6-5, with D maybe TRBD1 (5 bases). CDR1 MNHEY and CDR2 SVGAGI come from the germline V gene. V gave up 0 bases and J gave up 0 bases, with 9 bases separating them. The CDR3 contains 16 residues. The CDR3 here is CASSYSGVSSNQPQHF. The CDR3 region has the DNA TGTGCCAGCAGTTACTCGGGGGTGTCTAGCAATCAGCCCCAGCATTTT.

The V call is TRBV6-5, the J call TRBJ1-2; 9 nucleotides align to TRBD1. The germline CDR1 and CDR2 sequences are MNHEY and SVGAGI. V shed 4 bases and J 9 bases; nucleotides not matched to a gene: 9. The CDR3 contains 14 residues. CDR3: CASSSPSGQGRYTF. CDR3 coding DNA: TGTGCCAGCAGTTCGCCCTCGGGACAGGGTCGCTACACCTTC.

V and J are TRBV11-3 and TRBJ2-3; D gene ambiguous. This CDR3 region has 13 residues. Trimming cost V 1 base and J 0 bases, with 2 bases left between them. Germline CDR1 is SGHNT and CDR2 is YENEEA. Here the CDR3 reads CASSLVSTDTQYF. The CDR3 DNA follows: TGTGCCAGCAGCTTAGTGAGCACAGATACGCAGTATTTT.

V gene TRBV6-5 combines with J gene TRBJ1-2; D is uncertain. V lost 2 bases, J lost 4 bases, and 8 bases lay in between. CDR1 and CDR2 from the germline V gene are MNHEY and SVGAGI. The CDR3 has 13 residues. CDR3 sequence (DNA): TGTGCCAGCAGTTACATGAGATCCTATGGCTACACCTTC. Translating gives CASSYMRSYGYTF.

This clone was counted a single time. The rearrangement uses TRBV9 and TRBJ2-1; 8 bases are a match to TRBD1. The V gene's germline CDR1 is SGDLS and CDR2 YYNGEE. The CDR3 is 15 residues long. J lost 8 bases, V lost 1 base, and 8 bases had no gene match. This chain's CDR3 is CASSVQGAPGYEQFF. As DNA, the CDR3 is TGTGCCAGCAGCGTACAGGGGGCGCCGGGCTATGAGCAGTTCTTC.

The chain is built from TRBV24-1 and TRBJ2-2; D possibly matches TRBD1 or TRBD2 (5 bases each). Germline loops: CDR1 KGHDR, CDR2 SFDVKD. Trimming took 3 bases from V and 6 from J, leaving 22 bases between them. The CDR3 is made up of 18 amino acids. The DNA of the CDR3 is TGTGCCACCAGTGATACCATCCGGGACGCAATCCCCTCCGGGGAGCTGTTTTTT. Protein sequence: CATSDTIRDAIPSGELFF.

The rearrangement joins TRBV29-1 to TRBJ2-2; 7 positions agree with TRBD1. CDR1 SQVTM and CDR2 ANQGSEA come from the germline V gene. The CDR3 sequence is 13 residues long. Trimming removed 6 bases from V and 2 bases from J; junction bases left unmatched: 3. The CDR3 coding sequence is TGCAGCGTCGACAGGGTTAACACCGGGGAGCTGTTTTTT. Protein product: CSVDRVNTGELFF.

V usage is TRBV7-9 and J usage is TRBJ2-6; no firm D call. V was pared by 1 base and J by 2 bases, with 6 bases between. The germline CDR1 and CDR2 sequences are SEHNR and FQNEAQ (reference sequence). The CDR3 is 15 residues long. This chain's CDR3 is CASSLVAAGANVLTF. The CDR3 DNA reads as TGTGCCAGCAGCTTAGTGGCAGCTGGGGCCAACGTCCTGACTTTC.

The gene calls are TRBV13 and TRBJ2-1, with D perhaps matching TRBD2 (6 bases). Deletions cut 6 bases from V and 0 bases from J, with 15 bases between. The CDR3 totals 16 residues. The V gene's germline CDR1 is PRHDT and CDR2 FYEKMQ (reference sequence). This CDR3 reads CASRSAGSRSYNEQFF. The CDR3 region has the DNA TGTGCCAGCAGATCCGCGGGGTCACGCTCCTACAATGAGCAGTTCTTC.

This rearrangement joins TRBV2 to TRBJ2-5, with TRBD1 identical over 7 bases. This CDR3 region has 14 residues. The germline gives CDR1 SNHLY, CDR2 FYNNEI. The V and J ends lost 7 bases and 1 base, in that order; junction bases with no gene match: 6. CDR3 nucleotides: TGTGCCAGCAAAGCCGGGACAGTCCAAGAGACCCAGTACTTC. This encodes CASKAGTVQETQYF.

The chain couples TRBV4-3 to TRBJ1-4, with TRBD1 identical over 10 bases. V trimming: 1 base; J trimming: 8 bases; junction bases outside the gene matches: 7. The germline gives CDR1 LGHNA, CDR2 YSLEER. The CDR3 extends over 16 amino acids. The CDR3 DNA is TGCGCCAGCAGCCAAGCCGAGACAGGGGGCAACGAAAAACTGTTTTTT. Its protein is CASSQAETGGNEKLFF.